This T cell receptor (beta chain) emerged from a study of T cells after yellow fever vaccination. Notes on the study in general: Repertoires obtained by FACS sorting could include abundant clonotypes that entered as contaminants from the bulk population.

The CDR3 spans 15 residues. Trimming took 3 bases from V and 0 from J, leaving 6 bases between them. CDR1 and CDR2 (germline): SGHTA, FQGNSA. One entry per CDR3 protein, called by TCRdb with MiXCR from the 5' RACE reads. The sample consists of 90,000 to 150,000 distinct CDR3 sequences, approximately 7.1% of them appearing once. This clonotype was detected only a few times. Antigen: not known. The TCR was taken from a young man who received the YFV17D yellow fever vaccine. The V call is TRBV7-2, the J call TRBJ1-6; D may be TRBD1 (5 bases). Here the sequenced sample was CD4+ T cells sorted from PBMCs, taken about 49 days after the first yellow fever vaccination. The CDR3 spells CASSFGGSYNSPLHF. The CDR3 DNA sequence: TGTGCCAGCAGCTTCGGGGGCTCCTATAATTCACCCCTCCACTTT.